This T cell receptor beta chain stems from a study of brain T cells in children with intractable seizures. TCRdb's table, derived via immunoSEQ multiplex PCR, lists solely in-frame clones and lacks some. The repertoire holds approximately 110,000 clones, with roughly 94% as singletons. Specimen: peripheral blood, collected at surgery. The source is a boy in the first two years of life with hemimegalencephaly and intractable seizures.

The CDR3 DNA follows: TGCGCCAGCAGCCAAGATCGGGGCGCAGGGGCCAATGAGCAGTTCTTC. Translated, it gives CASSQDRGAGANEQFF. The chain recombines TRBV4-3 with TRBJ2-1; D may be TRBD1 (6 bases). CDR1 and CDR2 from the germline V gene are LGHNA and YSLEER. Trimming took off 0 bases at V and 6 bases at J, with 15 bases between the two ends. The CDR3 spans 16 residues.